This T cell receptor (beta chain) was documented in a study of beta chain features in type 1 diabetes. General study points: Researchers reported that naive, central memory and Treg TCRB repertoires appeared more similar in patients than in healthy donors. VDJ junctions sequenced from type 1 diabetes patients showed fewer insertions and more deletions. Patients with Type 1 diabetes showed moderately but significantly shorter TCRB CDR3s in all four CD4+ subsets.

CDR3 length: 15 residues. Germline V CDR1 and CDR2: SGHTA, FQGNSA. V trimming: 5 bases; J trimming: 2 bases; junction bases outside the gene matches: 3. A CD45RO/CCR7/CD25/CD127/CD95/CD27 panel sorted naive, central memory, regulatory and stem cell-like memory CD4+ cells. Reverse transcribing all isolated RNA meant expressed TCRB transcripts were sequenced. Produced via immunoSEQ multiplex PCR; TCRdb's table is partial and in-frame only. Among about 280,000 clones listed, approximately 15% were seen once. In its sample, this clone was seen a few times. The antigen remains unidentified. The source material was naive CD4+ T cells from blood. The clonotype originates from a man aged 18 to 30 with type 1 diabetes. The rearrangement uses TRBV7-2 and TRBJ2-6; 7 nucleotides align to TRBD1. DNA for the CDR3: TGTGCCAGCAGCGTAGGGGGCGCTGGGGCCAACGTCCTGACTTTC. Its protein product is CASSVGGAGANVLTF.